The rows below give T cell receptor beta chains drawn from one sample of a study of PD-1 blockade in mismatch repair-deficient tumors. The method was immunoSEQ multiplex PCR; TCRdb's version includes in-frame clones alone and lacks a portion of them. This table holds 14,000 or so clones, around 84% found once. The sample consisted of PBMCs, taken 14 weeks after starting pembrolizumab. These receptor sequences come from an adult with mismatch repair-deficient cancer. CDR3s include the opening cysteine and the closing phenylalanine or tryptophan. The order of the fields is D gene, clone size, J gene, V gene, CDR3 protein, CDR3 DNA. A D gene is named only where the DNA matches it firmly. For some rows the clone size is stated as once, few or many, or as a class when expanded; others skip it.

>NA|NA|TRBJ1-5|TRBV4-2
CASSQDPEWSQPQHF
TGTGCCAGCAGCCAAGATCCCGAGTGGAGTCAGCCCCAGCATTTT
>TRBD1|NA|TRBJ1-4|TRBV6-5
CASSGDRGEKLFF
TGTGCCAGCAGTGGGGACAGGGGCGAAAAACTGTTTTTT
>NA|NA|TRBJ2-3|TRBV7-8
CASSLAPSTTTDTQYF
TGTGCCAGCAGCTTAGCGCCGTCGACTACCACAGATACGCAGTATTTT
>TRBD2|NA|TRBJ2-1|TRBV5-1
CASTSSSGRENNEQFF
TGCGCCAGCACCTCTTCAAGCGGGAGGGAAAACAATGAGCAGTTCTTC
>TRBD1|NA|TRBJ1-2|TRBV28
CASSLGGTGGIGTYGYTF
TGTGCCAGCAGTTTGGGGGGGACAGGGGGTATCGGTACCTATGGCTACACCTTC
>TRBD1|NA|TRBJ1-6|TRBV5-1
CASSSGQGSRGSPLHF
TGCGCCAGCAGCAGCGGACAGGGCTCACGGGGGTCACCCCTCCACTTT
>TRBD1|NA|TRBJ2-3|TRBV6-1
CASRQGRADTQYF
TGTGCCAGCCGACAGGGTAGAGCAGATACGCAGTATTTT
>NA|NA|TRBJ1-1|TRBV29-1
CSVEVTRGTEAFF
TGCAGCGTTGAAGTGACAAGGGGGACTGAAGCTTTCTTT
>NA|NA|TRBJ1-1|TRBV29-1
CSVPLGGAGDTEAFF
TGCAGCGTCCCATTGGGGGGGGCGGGAGACACTGAAGCTTTCTTT
>NA|NA|TRBJ1-3|TRBV30
CAWTPVDIFQGNTIYF
TGTGCCTGGACCCCAGTAGACATATTTCAGGGAAACACCATATATTTT
>NA|NA|TRBJ1-1|TRBV7-9
CASSPQRGSTEAFF
TGTGCCAGCAGCCCCCAGCGAGGCAGCACTGAAGCTTTCTTT
>NA|NA|TRBJ1-3|TRBV7-8
CASSFPGSNTIYF
TGTGCCAGCAGCTTTCCAGGGTCAAACACCATATATTTT
>TRBD1|once|TRBJ1-2|TRBV18
CASSPGTVSNGYTF
TGTGCCAGCTCACCAGGGACAGTATCCAATGGCTACACCTTC
>TRBD2|NA|TRBJ2-1|TRBV28
CASSKLLLAGGWNEQFF
TGTGCCAGCAGTAAGCTCCTACTAGCGGGAGGGTGGAATGAGCAGTTCTTC
>TRBD2|once|TRBJ2-1|TRBV5-4
CASSIASGTAYEQFF
TGTGCCAGCAGCATCGCTAGCGGGACGGCCTATGAGCAGTTCTTC
>TRBD2|few|TRBJ2-7|TRBV28
CASSLTGTSGAWEQYF
TGTGCCAGCAGTTTAACCGGGACTAGCGGGGCTTGGGAGCAGTACTTC
>NA|NA|TRBJ2-7|TRBV2
CASSRTELYEQYF
TGTGCCAGCAGTAGGACAGAACTCTACGAGCAGTACTTC
>NA|few|TRBJ2-7|TRBV28
CASTTQEGSYEQYF
TGTGCCAGTACAACACAGGAGGGGTCCTACGAGCAGTACTTC
>TRBD1|NA|TRBJ2-5|TRBV5-1
CASSLPGGMETQYF
TGCGCCAGCAGCTTGCCAGGGGGCATGGAGACCCAGTACTTC
>NA|once|TRBJ2-5|TRBV4-1
CASSRGGAEGTQYF
TGCGCCAGCAGCCGAGGCGGGGCGGAGGGAACCCAGTACTTC
>NA|NA|TRBJ1-1|TRBV4-1
CASSVTGVVTEAFF
TGCGCCAGCAGCGTTACAGGTGTAGTCACTGAAGCTTTCTTT
>NA|NA|TRBJ2-3|TRBV7-2
CASSYGTPITDTQYF
TGTGCCAGCAGCTACGGGACTCCTATCACAGATACGCAGTATTTT
>TRBD1|NA|TRBJ2-1|TRBV13
CASSIPTGDEQFF
TGTGCCAGCAGCATACCCACAGGGGATGAGCAGTTCTTC
>TRBD1|once|TRBJ1-1|TRBV29-1
CSVGGTVFTEAFF
TGCAGCGTTGGCGGGACAGTTTTCACTGAAGCTTTCTTT
>TRBD2|NA|TRBJ2-1|TRBV14
CASSLRAVSGRPSHFYNEQFF
TGTGCCAGCAGCCTAAGAGCGGTTAGCGGGAGGCCATCTCATTTTTACAATGAGCAGTTCTTC
>NA|once|TRBJ1-5|TRBV7-2
CASSLGVEVQPQHF
TGTGCCAGCAGCTTAGGTGTGGAGGTCCAGCCCCAGCATTTT
>NA|few|TRBJ2-3|TRBV18
CASSRGDGSTDTQYF
TGTGCCAGCTCGCGCGGGGACGGTAGCACAGATACGCAGTATTTT
>NA|NA|TRBJ2-4|TRBV18
CASSPEQAKNIQYF
TGTGCCAGCTCACCTGAGCAAGCCAAAAACATTCAGTACTTC
>TRBD2|NA|TRBJ2-3|TRBV28
CASSRPGLAGGGADTQYF
TGTGCCAGCAGTAGACCGGGACTAGCGGGAGGGGGCGCAGATACGCAGTATTTT
>TRBD2|NA|TRBJ2-2|TRBV5-5
CASTSGRFLTGELFF
TGTGCCAGCACTAGCGGGAGATTCCTCACCGGGGAGCTGTTTTTT
>NA|NA|TRBJ2-1|TRBV6-6
CATGPNLYNEQFF
TGTGCCACAGGGCCCAACCTTTACAATGAGCAGTTCTTC
>TRBD1|NA|TRBJ2-3|TRBV5-4
CASSRGQGTDTQYF
TGTGCCAGCAGTCGGGGACAGGGCACAGATACGCAGTATTTT
>NA|NA|TRBJ1-2|TRBV7-3
CASSYKGGENYGYTF
TGTGCCAGCAGTTATAAAGGCGGGGAGAACTATGGCTACACCTTC
>NA|NA|TRBJ1-1|TRBV28
CASGKRGRWAEAFF
TGTGCCAGCGGCAAGCGGGGGAGGTGGGCTGAAGCTTTCTTT
>NA|NA|TRBJ2-4|TRBV27
CASSPPGLAKNIQYF
TGTGCCAGCAGTCCCCCTGGCCTAGCCAAAAACATTCAGTACTTC
>TRBD1|NA|TRBJ1-6|TRBV25-1
CASSSLDRAYNSPLHF
TGTGCCAGCAGTTCACTTGACAGGGCCTATAATTCACCCCTCCACTTT
>TRBD1|NA|TRBJ1-1|TRBV9
CASSEPGQGLNTEAFF
TGTGCCAGCAGCGAACCGGGACAGGGGTTGAACACTGAAGCTTTCTTT
>TRBD2|few|TRBJ2-7|TRBV6-6
CASSPGLAGPQYEQYF
TGTGCCAGCAGTCCGGGACTAGCGGGGCCCCAATACGAGCAGTACTTC
>NA|NA|TRBJ2-2|TRBV11-2
CASSLDQVSDYTGELFF
TGTGCCAGCAGCTTAGATCAGGTTAGCGACTACACCGGGGAGCTGTTTTTT
>NA|NA|TRBJ2-2|TRBV28
CASRPSRGDGTGELFF
TGTGCCAGCAGGCCGTCTAGGGGCGATGGCACCGGGGAGCTGTTTTTT
>NA|NA|TRBJ1-5|TRBV6-6
CASSSKTGISNQPQHF
TGTGCCAGCAGCAGTAAGACGGGGATTAGCAATCAGCCCCAGCATTTT
>TRBD2|NA|TRBJ2-2|TRBV10-3
CAIRRGLAGDTGELFF
TGTGCCATCAGGAGGGGACTAGCGGGAGACACCGGGGAGCTGTTTTTT
>TRBD2|once|TRBJ2-7|TRBV2
CASLSGSNDEQYF
TGTGCCAGCCTTAGCGGGAGTAACGACGAGCAGTACTTC
>NA|NA|TRBJ2-3|TRBV7-9
CASSLRLARGDTQYF
TGTGCCAGCAGCTTAAGGCTAGCGAGGGGAGATACGCAGTATTTT
>NA|NA|TRBJ2-1|TRBV7-3
CASSLTEASLVNEQFF
TGTGCCAGCAGCTTAACGGAGGCTAGCCTAGTCAATGAGCAGTTCTTC
>NA|NA|TRBJ1-1|TRBV18
CASSQGINTEAFF
TGTGCCAGCTCACAGGGGATAAACACTGAAGCTTTCTTT
>NA|few|TRBJ1-5|TRBV30
CAWSAGTISNQPQHF
TGTGCCTGGAGTGCCGGGACAATTAGCAATCAGCCCCAGCATTTT
>NA|NA|TRBJ2-1|TRBV5-4
CASSFSWSSYNEQFF
TGTGCCAGCAGCTTTAGCTGGAGCTCCTACAATGAGCAGTTCTTC
>TRBD1|NA|TRBJ1-4|TRBV4-1
CASSHPGQANEKLFF
TGCGCCAGCAGCCATCCGGGACAGGCTAATGAAAAACTGTTTTTT
>TRBD1|NA|TRBJ2-7|TRBV5-4
CASSPWDRVYEQYF
TGTGCCAGCAGCCCCTGGGACAGGGTCTACGAGCAGTACTTC
>NA|NA|TRBJ2-1|TRBV5-1
CASSLGLHSYNEQFF
TGCGCCAGCAGCTTAGGACTTCACTCCTACAATGAGCAGTTCTTC
>NA|once|TRBJ1-5|TRBV5-1
CASSPEQGKQPQHF
TGCGCCAGCAGCCCGGAACAGGGAAAACAGCCCCAGCATTTT
>TRBD2|NA|TRBJ2-3|TRBV5-1
CASSAGLAVSSTDTQYF
TGCGCCAGCAGCGCAGGACTAGCGGTCTCTAGCACAGATACGCAGTATTTT
>TRBD2|NA|TRBJ2-1|TRBV5-5
CASSLRTSGSDEQFF
TGTGCCAGCAGTCTTCGGACTAGCGGTTCCGATGAGCAGTTCTTC
>NA|NA|TRBJ1-1|TRBV11-2
CASRVTANTEAFF
TGTGCCAGCAGGGTGACAGCGAACACTGAAGCTTTCTTT
>NA|NA|TRBJ1-5|TRBV9
CASSGGAGNQPQHF
TGTGCCAGCAGTGGGGGCGCGGGCAATCAGCCCCAGCATTTT
>NA|NA|TRBJ1-1|TRBV6-5
CASSYWAGNTEAFF
TGTGCCAGCAGTTACTGGGCGGGGAACACTGAAGCTTTCTTT
>NA|few|TRBJ1-1|TRBV28
CASRPPGGGNEAFF
TGTGCCAGCAGACCCCCGGGGGGAGGTAATGAAGCTTTCTTT
>TRBD1|NA|TRBJ2-7|TRBV2
CASSTRTGHYEQYF
TGTGCCAGCAGTACAAGGACAGGACACTACGAGCAGTACTTC